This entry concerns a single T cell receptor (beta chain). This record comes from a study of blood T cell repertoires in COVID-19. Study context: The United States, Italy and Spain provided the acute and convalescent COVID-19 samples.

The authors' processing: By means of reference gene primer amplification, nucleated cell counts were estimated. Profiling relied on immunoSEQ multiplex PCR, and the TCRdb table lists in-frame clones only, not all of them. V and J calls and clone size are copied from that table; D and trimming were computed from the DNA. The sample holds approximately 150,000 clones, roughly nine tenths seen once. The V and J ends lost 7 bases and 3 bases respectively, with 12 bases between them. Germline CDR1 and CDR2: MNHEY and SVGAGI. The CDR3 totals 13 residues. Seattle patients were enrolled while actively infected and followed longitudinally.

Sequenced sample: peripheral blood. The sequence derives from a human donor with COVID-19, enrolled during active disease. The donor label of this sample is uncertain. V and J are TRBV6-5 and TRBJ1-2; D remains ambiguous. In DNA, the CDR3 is TGTGCCAGCATCTTGTGGGGAGACTATGGCTACACCTTC. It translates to CASILWGDYGYTF.